The present TCR beta chain was sequenced within a study of cytomegalovirus exposure and HLA in healthy donors. Study results and limitations: About 87% or about 30% of the time was how often most TCR beta V segments were productive, according to an earlier analysis.

The CDR3 is made up of 12 amino acids. With 5 bases clipped from V and 6 bases from J, the junction kept 0 bases outside the gene matches. Germline-derived CDR1 and CDR2 are GTSNPN and SVGIG (reference sequence). The primer mix had 60 Vbeta and 13 Jbeta primers. Assay: immunoSEQ multiplex PCR; the TCRdb copy retains only in-frame clones and omits some. The table lists 180,000 or so clones, around 68% of them singletons. About this clone: Its antigen remains unknown.

Sampled while nominally healthy, donors likely had unrecorded immune exposures. This clonotype originated in a man between 40 and 49 years old in good health and CMV-seronegative. Sequencing was performed on PBMCs. This chain links TRBV30 with TRBJ1-6; the match to TRBD1 covers 8 bases. The CDR3 coding sequence is TGTGCCTGGGGACAGGGTAATTCACCCCTCCACTTT. Amino acids: CAWGQGNSPLHF.